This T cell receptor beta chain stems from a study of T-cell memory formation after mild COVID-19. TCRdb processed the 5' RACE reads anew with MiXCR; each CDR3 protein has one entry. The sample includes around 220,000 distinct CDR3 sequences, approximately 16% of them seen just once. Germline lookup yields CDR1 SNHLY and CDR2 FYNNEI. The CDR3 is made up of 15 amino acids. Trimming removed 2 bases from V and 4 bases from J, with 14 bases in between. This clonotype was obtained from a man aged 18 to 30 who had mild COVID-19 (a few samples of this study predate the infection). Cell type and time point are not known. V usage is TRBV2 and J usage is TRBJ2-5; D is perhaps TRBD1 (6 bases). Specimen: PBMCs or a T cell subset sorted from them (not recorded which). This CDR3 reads CASSELAGTSETQYF. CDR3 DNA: TGTGCCAGCAGTGAACTCGCTGGGACATCAGAGACCCAGTACTTC.